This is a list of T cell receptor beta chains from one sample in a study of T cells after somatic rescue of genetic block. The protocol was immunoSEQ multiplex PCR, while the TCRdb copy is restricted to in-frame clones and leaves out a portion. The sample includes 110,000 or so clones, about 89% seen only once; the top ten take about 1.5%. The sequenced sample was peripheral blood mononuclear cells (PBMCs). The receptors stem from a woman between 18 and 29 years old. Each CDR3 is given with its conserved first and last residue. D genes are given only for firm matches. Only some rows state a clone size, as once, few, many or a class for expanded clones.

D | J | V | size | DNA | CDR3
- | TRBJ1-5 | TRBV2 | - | TGTGCCAGCAGTGGGAGCGGAGATCAGCCCCAGCATTTT | CASSGSGDQPQHF
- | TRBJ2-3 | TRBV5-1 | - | TGCGCCAGCGTACTTGGGGGCCGGAACACAGATACGCAGTATTTT | CASVLGGRNTDTQYF
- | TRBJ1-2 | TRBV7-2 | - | TGTGCCAGCAAACGAGCCGTCCGGCCTCTAAGAAGGAGCTATGGCTACACCTTC | CASKRAVRPLRRSYGYTF
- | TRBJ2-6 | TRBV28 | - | TGTGCCAGCACTACTCTACCCGGACGGATCTCTGGGGCCAACGTCCTGACTTTC | CASTTLPGRISGANVLTF
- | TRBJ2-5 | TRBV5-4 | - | TGTGCCAGCAGCCCCAGGACAGGGAGGGGAGAGACCCAGTACTTC | CASSPRTGRGETQYF
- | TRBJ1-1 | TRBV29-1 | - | TGCAGCGTTTCCGGGGGGTCCTTTAACACTGAAGCTTTCTTT | CSVSGGSFNTEAFF
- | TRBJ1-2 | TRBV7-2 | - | TGTGCCAGCAGCCCCAGAGGACAAAGTGGCTACACCTTC | CASSPRGQSGYTF
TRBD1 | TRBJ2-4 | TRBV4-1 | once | TGCGCCAGCAGTCGGGACAGGGTAATAGCCAAAAACATTCAGTACTTC | CASSRDRVIAKNIQYF
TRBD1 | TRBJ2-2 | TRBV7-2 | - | TGTGCCAGCAGCCCCGGGACAGGGGGTACCGGGGAGCTGTTTTTT | CASSPGTGGTGELFF
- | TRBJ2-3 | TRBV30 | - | TGTGCCTGGAGCCCCACAGATACGCAGTATTTT | CAWSPTDTQYF
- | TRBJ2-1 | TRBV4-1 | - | TGCGCCAGCAGCCATCATTACAATGAGCAGTTCTTC | CASSHHYNEQFF
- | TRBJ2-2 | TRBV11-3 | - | TGTGCCAGCAGCTTACCGGGGGCGAACACCGGGGAGCTGTTTTTT | CASSLPGANTGELFF
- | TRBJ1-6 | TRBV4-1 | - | TGCGCCAGCAGCCGAGGAGGGCAGAATGGTTCACCCCTCCACTTT | CASSRGGQNGSPLHF
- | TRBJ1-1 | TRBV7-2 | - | TGTGCCAGCAGCTTAATGGGGCCGACCAACACTGAAGCTTTCTTT | CASSLMGPTNTEAFF
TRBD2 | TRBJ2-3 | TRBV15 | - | TGTGCCACCAGCAGAGCGGGGCGGGGGGGCACAGATACGCAGTATTTT | CATSRAGRGGTDTQYF
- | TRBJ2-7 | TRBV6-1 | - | TGTGCCAGCAGTGAAGCTTGGGGGAGCGGCTACGAGCAGTACTTC | CASSEAWGSGYEQYF
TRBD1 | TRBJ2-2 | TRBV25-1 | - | TGTGCCAGCAGTGTGACAGGGGGCATAAACACCGGGGAGCTGTTTTTT | CASSVTGGINTGELFF
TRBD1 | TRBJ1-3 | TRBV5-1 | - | TGCGCCAGCAGCGCGGGACAGGGGAGCTCTGGAAACACCATATATTTT | CASSAGQGSSGNTIYF